This T cell receptor (beta chain) was sequenced for a study of T cells in Graves' hyperthyroidism and ophthalmopathy. Study as a whole: Peripheral blood sampling occurred at initial diagnosis, before any treatment. Whole-study findings and limits: Also found in blood were most expanded thyroid clonotypes above 0.001.

Patients were excluded because of uncontrolled infection, other autoimmune disease, pregnancy or lactation. This clonotype has at least ten counts. What it binds is not known. Germline CDR1 is DFQATT and CDR2 is SNEGSKA (reference sequence). CDR3 length: 12 residues. V was clipped by 5 bases and J by 4 bases, with 10 bases between them. TCR beta CDR3 sequences were amplified from RNA transcripts. TCR CDR3 underwent first-round RT-PCR with the HTBI primer set. TCRdb re-called the multiplex PCR reads with MiXCR, one entry per CDR3 protein. The top ten clones hold 7.8% of a sample with around 300,000 distinct CDR3 sequences, 10% to 15% of them seen once.

Sample: blood. This chain connects TRBV20-1 to TRBJ2-3; D possibly corresponds to TRBD2 (5 bases). The sequence was obtained from a woman under 40 with Graves' hyperthyroidism that later progressed to Graves' ophthalmopathy. The chain's CDR3 is CSAPSEADTQYF. CDR3 DNA: TGCAGTGCTCCTTCGGAGGCAGATACGCAGTATTTT.